Below, 23 T cell receptor beta chains from the same sample are listed, as sequenced in a study of shared clonotypes between healthy human individuals. Method: immunoSEQ multiplex PCR; TCRdb's copy keeps in-frame clones and lacks some. The sample contains roughly 2 million clones, about 95% of which appear only once. CD45RO-negative, CCR7-selected cells formed the naive CD8 fraction, which excluded terminally differentiated effector memory CD45RA+ cells. The sequenced sample consisted of naive CD8+ T cells sorted from blood. The receptor source for this set is a man between 18 and 35 years old in good health.

On this clone itself: The sample has other DNA sequences that encode this CDR3 too. The V gene is TRBV4-1, the J gene TRBJ1-1; tentative D call: TRBD1 (5 bases). Germline CDR1 reads MGHRA; CDR2 reads YSYEKL. CDR3 size: 14 residues. V was shortened by 1 base and J by 4 bases, with 10 bases between the two germline ends. This chain's CDR3 is CASSQVEGRTEAFF. The CDR3 region has the DNA TGCGCCAGCAGCCAAGTGGAGGGGCGCACTGAAGCTTTCTTT.

This rearrangement joins TRBV27 to TRBJ2-7; tentatively, D is TRBD1 (6 bases). Germline values: CDR1 MNHEY, CDR2 SMNVEV (reference sequence). The CDR3 consists of 20 residues. Trimming pared 3 bases from V and 0 bases from J, leaving 27 bases between. The CDR3 is CASSFYGEGEQGRPSYEQYF. CDR3 DNA sequence: TGTGCCAGCAGTTTCTATGGAGAGGGGGAACAGGGACGGCCCTCCTACGAGCAGTACTTC.

The gene calls are TRBV19 and TRBJ2-3, with D perhaps matching TRBD1 or TRBD2 (5 bases each). V was trimmed by 8 bases and J by 4 bases, leaving 10 bases between them. The V gene's germline CDR1 is LNHDA and CDR2 SQIVND (reference sequence). The CDR3 contains 12 residues. The CDR3 loop reads CASGSGPDTQYF. CDR3 sequence (DNA): TGTGCCAGTGGCTCGGGGCCAGATACGCAGTATTTT.

The V call is TRBV5-4, the J call TRBJ1-2; TRBD1 is a possible D gene (5 bases). Trimming cost V 6 bases and J 3 bases, with 15 bases left between them. The CDR3 runs to 14 residues. Germline CDR1 is SGHNT and CDR2 is YYREEE (reference sequence). CDR3 in DNA: TGTGCCAGCAAACGGTGGGGGGATGACTATGGCTACACCTTC. Protein: CASKRWGDDYGYTF.

The chain carries TRBV6-5 and TRBJ2-7; 11 nucleotides match TRBD1. This CDR3 spans 15 amino acids. Germline V CDR1 and CDR2: MNHEY, SVGAGI. V was pared by 4 bases and J by 3 bases, with 5 bases of the junction left unmatched. Written as DNA, the CDR3 is TGTGCCAGCAGTTCCTTTGGGACAGGGGGCTACGAGCAGTACTTC. Amino acids: CASSSFGTGGYEQYF.

This rearrangement joins TRBV7-9 to TRBJ2-4; D tentatively fits TRBD1 or TRBD2 (6 bases each). V was shortened by 1 base and J by 3 bases, with 13 bases between the two germline ends. The germline CDR1 and CDR2 sequences are SEHNR and FQNEAQ (reference sequence). CDR3 length: 16 residues. CDR3 loop: CASSLGQQGGKNIQYF. The CDR3 DNA sequence: TGTGCCAGCAGCTTAGGCCAACAGGGAGGCAAAAACATTCAGTACTTC.

This chain uses TRBV10-1 with TRBJ2-5; D is perhaps TRBD1 (6 bases). This CDR3 comprises 15 residues. Germline loops: CDR1 WNHNN, CDR2 SYGVQD (reference sequence). Trimming left V 6 bases short and J 0 bases short, with 14 bases between. CDR3 sequence: CASRFLTGYQETQYF. The CDR3 bases are TGCGCCAGCAGGTTCCTGACAGGATACCAAGAGACCCAGTACTTC.

The chain combines TRBV19 with TRBJ1-5, with a possible D match to TRBD1 (5 bases). The germline V gene encodes CDR1 LNHDA and CDR2 SQIVND (reference sequence). Trimming removed 1 base at V and 4 bases at J, with 11 bases between. There are 15 residues in the CDR3. CDR3 DNA: TGTGCCAGTAGTATAGTCCCAGGGTTGAATCAGCCCCAGCATTTT. It is translated as CASSIVPGLNQPQHF. The full variable domain, in which reference TRBV19 and TRBJ1-5 provide the parts outside the CDR3, is DGGITQSPKYLFRKEGQNVTLSCEQNLNHDAMYWYRQDPGQGLRLIYYSQIVNDFQKGDIAEGYSVSREKKESFPLTVTSAQKNPTAFYLCASSIVPGLNQPQHFGDGTRLSIL.

The chain combines TRBV29-1 with TRBJ2-2; D is uncertain. From germline, CDR1 is SQVTM and CDR2 ANQGSEA. The CDR3 sequence is 15 residues long. V shed 7 bases and J shed 1 base, with 16 bases lying between them. CDR3 coding DNA: TGCAGCGCCAGGTTGGCAGAAGTGAACACCGGGGAGCTGTTTTTT. Amino acids: CSARLAEVNTGELFF.

Details on this clone: Distinct nucleotide sequences in the sample also encode this CDR3. The V call is TRBV5-1, the J call TRBJ2-7; a weak D match, TRBD1 (6 bases). In germline, CDR1 is SGHRS, CDR2 YFSETQ. The CDR3 has 13 amino acids. The V gene lost 2 bases and the J gene lost 3 bases, with 9 bases spanning the gap. The DNA of the CDR3 is TGCGCCAGCAGCTTTGCAGGGGACTACGAGCAGTACTTC. Translation: CASSFAGDYEQYF.

This clone has a single count. The V gene is TRBV2, the J gene TRBJ2-1; 13 positions agree with TRBD2. Germline CDR1 is SNHLY and CDR2 is FYNNEI. V lost 6 bases to trimming and J lost 5 bases; unmatched junction nucleotides: 13. The CDR3 sequence is 18 residues long. The CDR3 sequence: CASSQTSGRIGTNNEQFF. The CDR3 nucleotides read TGTGCCAGCAGCCAGACTAGCGGGAGGATCGGAACCAACAATGAGCAGTTCTTC.

V usage is TRBV7-9 and J usage is TRBJ2-5; 12 bases line up with TRBD2. The junction had 5 bases not matched to a gene; V was cut back by 5 bases and J by 4 bases. CDR3 size: 15 residues. Germline CDR1 and CDR2: SEHNR and FQNEAQ (reference sequence). DNA of the CDR3: TGTGCCAGCAGCGTGACTAGCGGGAGCCTAGAGACCCAGTACTTC. Translation gives CASSVTSGSLETQYF.

This clone was picked up one time. For the CDR3, the DNA is TGCGCCAGCAGCCCTGAGAGCGGACAGGGCCGCAATCAGCCCCAGCATTTT. Protein: CASSPESGQGRNQPQHF. The chain recombines TRBV4-1 with TRBJ1-5; TRBD1 matches 8 bases. CDR1 is MGHRA and CDR2 is YSYEKL in the germline V gene. This CDR3 comprises 17 residues. Trimming removed 4 bases from V and 2 bases from J; junction bases left unmatched: 10.

This chain uses TRBV19 with TRBJ1-2, with TRBD1 matching 7 bases. The germline V gene encodes CDR1 LNHDA and CDR2 SQIVND (reference sequence). Unmatched junction bases numbered 8, after V lost 6 bases and J lost 7 bases. This CDR3 has 13 amino acids. CDR3 DNA sequence: TGTGCCAGTAGGACAGGGTGGCGTCCTGGCTACACCTTC. Protein product: CASRTGWRPGYTF.

The V call is TRBV10-2, the J call TRBJ2-1, with D possibly matching TRBD2 (5 bases). Trimming removed 2 bases from V and 7 bases from J, with 15 bases in between. The germline V gene has CDR1 WSHSY and CDR2 SAAADI. The CDR3 is 15 amino acids. CDR3 in amino acids: CASSEGVARENEQFF. CDR3 in DNA: TGCGCCAGCAGTGAGGGGGTAGCGAGGGAGAATGAGCAGTTCTTC.

V and J are TRBV11-2 and TRBJ1-2, with 7 bases aligning to TRBD1. With V trimmed by 1 base and J by 2 bases, 4 bases remained unmatched. Germline lookup yields CDR1 SGHAT and CDR2 FQNNGV. This CDR3 region has 15 residues. The CDR3 loop is CASSLVRGQNYGYTF. The CDR3 DNA reads TGTGCCAGCAGCTTAGTAAGGGGGCAAAACTATGGCTACACCTTC.

About this clone: The same CDR3 can be traced to other DNA sequences in this sample. The chain combines TRBV5-6 with TRBJ1-2; the match to TRBD1 covers 10 bases. The CDR3 consists of 14 residues. V gave up 4 bases and J gave up 4 bases; unmatched junction bases: 4. CDR1 and CDR2 (germline): SGHDT, YYEEEE. The CDR3 DNA reads TGTGCCAGCAGCCCGGGGACAGGGGTCTATGGCTACACCTTC. Protein sequence: CASSPGTGVYGYTF.

J is TRBJ1-6 and V is TRBV11-2; D may be TRBD1 (6 bases). In germline, CDR1 is SGHAT, CDR2 FQNNGV. V lost 5 bases to trimming and J lost 4 bases, with 15 bases between them. CDR3 size: 16 residues. As DNA, the CDR3 is TGTGCCAGCAGCGAGCCCCAGGGGCCGTATAATTCACCCCTCCACTTT. The encoded protein is CASSEPQGPYNSPLHF.

Concerning this clone itself: Other DNA variants within this sample encode the same CDR3. The chain has TRBV7-8 and TRBJ2-5, with D unresolved. Germline CDR1 is SGHVS and CDR2 is FQNEAQ. CDR3 length: 12 amino acids. The ends were cut back, 2 bases at V and 4 bases at J, with 5 bases in the middle. CDR3 nucleotides: TGTGCCAGCAGCTTATCGGGAGAGACCCAGTACTTC. Protein product: CASSLSGETQYF.

The chain recombines TRBV6-5 with TRBJ1-4, with TRBD1 identical over 11 bases. V lost 6 bases and J lost 7; bases outside the gene matches: 7. The germline CDR1 and CDR2 sequences are MNHEY and SVGAGI. The CDR3 runs to 15 residues. CDR3 sequence: CASSPGQGAGEKLFF. CDR3 nucleotides: TGTGCCAGCAGCCCAGGACAGGGGGCTGGTGAAAAACTGTTTTTT.

CDR3 region: CASRPDRGYEQYF. The CDR3 region has the DNA TGTGCCAGCAGACCCGACAGGGGGTACGAGCAGTACTTC. The chain uses TRBV28 and TRBJ2-7, with 9 bases identical to TRBD1. The CDR3 is made up of 13 amino acids. Germline V gives CDR1 MDHEN, CDR2 SYDVKM. V was pared by 6 bases and J by 4 bases, with 4 bases of the junction left unmatched.

The V call is TRBV5-6, the J call TRBJ1-5; perhaps TRBD1 as D (5 bases). The CDR3 covers 14 residues. Trimming removed 0 bases from V and 3 bases from J, with 7 bases in between. CDR1 SGHDT and CDR2 YYEEEE come from the germline V gene. The CDR3 nucleotides read TGTGCCAGCAGCTTGGAACAGGACAATCAGCCCCAGCATTTT. Translated: CASSLEQDNQPQHF.

This clone was picked up one time. The rearrangement uses TRBV11-2 and TRBJ2-3, with D hard to call. This CDR3 is 15 amino acids long. CDR1 and CDR2 from the germline V gene are SGHAT and FQNNGV. V lost 4 bases to trimming and J lost 0 bases, with 11 bases between them. The CDR3 reads CASSSNPPSTDTQYF. Here the CDR3 DNA reads TGTGCCAGCAGCTCCAACCCTCCTAGCACAGATACGCAGTATTTT.